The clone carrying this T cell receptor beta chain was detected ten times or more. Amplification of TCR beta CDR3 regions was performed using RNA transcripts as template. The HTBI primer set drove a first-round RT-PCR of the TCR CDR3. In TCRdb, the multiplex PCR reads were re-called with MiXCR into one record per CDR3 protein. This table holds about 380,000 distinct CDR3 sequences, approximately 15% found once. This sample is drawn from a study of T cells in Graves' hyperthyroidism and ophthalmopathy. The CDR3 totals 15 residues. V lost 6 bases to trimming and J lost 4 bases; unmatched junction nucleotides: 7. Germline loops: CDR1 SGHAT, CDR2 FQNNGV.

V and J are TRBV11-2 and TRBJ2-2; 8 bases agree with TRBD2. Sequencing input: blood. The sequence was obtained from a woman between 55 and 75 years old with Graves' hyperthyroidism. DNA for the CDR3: TGTGCCAGCAGTTTAAGCGGGAGCGTCACCGGGGAGCTGTTTTTT. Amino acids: CASSLSGSVTGELFF.